A single sample gave rise to the 13 T cell receptor beta chains below, sequenced in a study of T cell clonality in common variable immunodeficiency. Some clones are missing from TCRdb's copy, which holds only in-frame ones; the method was immunoSEQ multiplex PCR. The table lists 30,000 to 40,000 clones, with no singletons. Sequenced: peripheral blood mononuclear cells. The receptors come from a person aged 18 to 69 in good health.

This clone was recorded many times. The read terminates 3 residues before the CDR3 end, so the remaining end is supplied by the germline J gene. The chain links TRBV19 to TRBJ2-2; 8 positions match TRBD2. This CDR3 has 15 residues. Germline V gene sequence: CDR1 LNHDA, CDR2 SQIVND (reference sequence). Trimming cost V 5 bases and J 1 base; bases outside gene matches: 3. CDR3 DNA (partial): TGTGCCAGTAGTTCGACTAGCGAGAACACCGGGGAG. Protein product: CASSSTSENTGE. The full-length CDR3 reads as CASSSTSENTGELFF.

This clone occurred many times. The part of the CDR3 DNA that was read is TGTGCCAGCAGTTCCCGGACTAGCGAG. Protein sequence: CASSSRTSE. The full CDR3 protein reads CASSSRTSEQYF. J is TRBJ2-7 and V is TRBV28; the match to TRBD2 covers 7 bases. The read is 3 residues too short to cover the CDR3 end, so that end is filled in from the germline J gene. The V and J ends lost 4 bases and 6 bases, in that order; junction bases with no gene match: 3. The germline CDR1 and CDR2 sequences are MDHEN and SYDVKM. CDR3 length: 12 residues.

At least ten counts were recorded for this clone. The read ends 3 residues early relative to the CDR3; the germline J gene fills the gap. The V and J genes are TRBV5-1 and TRBJ2-3, with TRBD2 matching 9 bases. Germline lookup yields CDR1 SGHRS and CDR2 YFSETQ. The V gene end was trimmed by 0 bases and the J gene end by 2 bases; junction bases not matched to a gene: 4. The CDR3 spans 16 residues. The chain's CDR3 is CASSLAGGRATDTQYF. The sequenced part of the CDR3 DNA is TGCGCCAGCAGCTTGGCCGGCGGGAGGGCCACAGATACG. Full variable domain (outside the CDR3, taken from reference TRBV5-1 and TRBJ2-3): KAGVTQTPRYLIKTRGQQVTLSCSPISGHRSVSWYQQTPGQGLQFLFEYFSETQRNKGNFPGRFSGRQFSNSRSEMNVSTLELGDSALYLCASSLAGGRATDTQYFGPGTRLTVL.

This clone was seen at least ten times. The read ends 3 residues early relative to the CDR3; the germline J gene fills the gap. The chain couples TRBV14 to TRBJ2-2, with 11 nucleotides matching TRBD2. The CDR3 is made up of 19 amino acids. Germline lookup yields CDR1 SGHDN and CDR2 FVKESK. V dropped 4 bases and J dropped 6; count of bases not matched to a gene: 16. Incomplete CDR3 DNA: TGTGCCAGCAGCCCTGATCGAATTAGCGGGAGGGCCTTAGCCGGGGAG. It codes for CASSPDRISGRALAGE. The full CDR3 sequence reads CASSPDRISGRALAGELFF.

There are many counts of this clone. The read ends 3 residues early relative to the CDR3; the germline J gene fills the gap. The chain recombines TRBV28 with TRBJ1-1; 7 bases are a match to TRBD1. The CDR3 runs 14 residues. With V trimmed by 2 bases and J by 6 bases, 6 bases remained unmatched. Germline CDR1 is MDHEN and CDR2 is SYDVKM. This CDR3 is CASSLQTGDAEAFF. CDR3 bases read: TGTGCCAGCAGTTTACAAACAGGGGACGCTGAA.

The CDR3 here is CASSPGVLPGDGYTF. CDR3 DNA (partial): TGTGCCAGCAGCCCCGGGGTCCTCCCGGGGGATGGC. The chain recombines TRBV11-1 with TRBJ1-2; D perhaps matches TRBD1 (5 bases). The CDR3 end lies 3 residues beyond the end of the read and is filled in from the germline J gene. CDR3 size: 15 residues. V was clipped by 5 bases and J by 6 bases, with 19 bases between them. Germline V gives CDR1 SGHAT, CDR2 FQDESV (reference sequence).

The sample holds many counts of this clone. Read data end 3 residues before the CDR3 end; the end is taken from the germline J gene. V usage is TRBV19 and J usage is TRBJ1-2; D unclear. V dropped 9 bases and J dropped 3 bases, with 8 bases sitting between them. Germline CDR1 and CDR2: LNHDA and SQIVND (reference sequence). The CDR3 contains 11 residues. The CDR3 DNA, read in part, is TGTGCCAGCCAGGCCCACTATGGC. This gives the protein CASQAHYG. The CDR3 reads in full as CASQAHYGYTF.

Many counts were recorded for this clone. The CDR3 extends 3 residues past the end of the read, so its final part is completed from the germline J gene. This rearrangement joins TRBV30 to TRBJ2-7; TRBD1 is a possible D gene (7 bases). The ends were cut back, 4 bases at V and 1 base at J, with 14 bases in the middle. The CDR3 spans 14 residues. Germline V CDR1 and CDR2: GTSNPN, SVGIG (reference sequence). CDR3 DNA (partial): TGTGCCTGGACCCGGGGGACAGTATCCTACGAG. Protein product: CAWTRGTVSYE. The CDR3, in full, reads CAWTRGTVSYEQYF. Combining the CDR3 with reference TRBV30 and TRBJ2-7 gives the whole variable domain SQTIHQWPATLVQPVGSPLSLECTVEGTSNPNLYWYRQAAGRGLQLLFYSVGIGQISSEVPQNLSASRPQDRQFILSSKKLLLSDSGFYLCAWTRGTVSYEQYFGPGTRLTVT.

This clone was counted many times. The read comes to an end 3 residues before the CDR3 does, leaving the germline J gene to fill in the end. The chain employs TRBV2 and TRBJ2-5; a possible D gene is TRBD2 (5 bases). The CDR3 sequence is 13 residues long. CDR1 and CDR2 from the germline V gene are SNHLY and FYNNEI. Trimming removed 6 bases from V and 6 bases from J, with 14 bases in between. The CDR3 DNA, read in part, is TGTGCCAGCAGCCAACTAGGTCGGAAGACC. This sequence encodes CASSQLGRKT. The entire CDR3 reads CASSQLGRKTQYF.

This clone was seen repeatedly, ten times or more. The sequenced fragment ends 3 residues before the CDR3 boundary, so the rest is inferred from the germline J gene. The chain employs TRBV12-3 or TRBV12-4 and TRBJ1-1; D is perhaps TRBD1 (6 bases). V lost 7 bases, J lost 5 bases, and 17 bases lay in between. There are 14 residues in the CDR3. CDR3: CASTGWGGGTEAFF. The sequenced part of the CDR3 DNA is TGTGCCAGCACGGGGTGGGGAGGGGGAACTGAA.

This clone was recorded many times. Sequencing ends 3 residues short of the CDR3 end; the germline J gene provides the rest. The J gene is TRBJ1-2, the V gene TRBV28, with TRBD1 as a possible D gene (5 bases). The CDR3 is 13 residues long. CDR1 MDHEN and CDR2 SYDVKM come from the germline V gene. The V gene lost 9 bases and the J gene lost 5 bases, with 16 bases spanning the gap. Here the CDR3 reads CASKQEKGYGYTF. The covered CDR3 bases are TGTGCCAGTAAACAGGAGAAAGGGTATGGC.

This clone has a count of ten or more. The CDR3 end falls 3 residues outside the read, so it is completed with the germline J gene. The chain couples TRBV12-3 or TRBV12-4 to TRBJ2-5, with D possibly being TRBD2 (6 bases). This CDR3 has 15 amino acids. Trimming shortened V by 6 bases and J by 5 bases, and 19 bases separated the two germline ends. The CDR3 sequence: CASSHPAGKGETQYF. The CDR3 DNA, read in part, is TGTGCCAGCAGCCACCCCGCGGGAAAGGGTGAGACC.

This clone was counted ten times or more. The read terminates 3 residues before the CDR3 end, so the remaining end is supplied by the germline J gene. The rearrangement links TRBV2 to TRBJ2-1, with D maybe TRBD2 (6 bases). The length of the CDR3 is 15 residues. The germline V gene encodes CDR1 SNHLY and CDR2 FYNNEI. The V and J ends lost 6 bases and 1 base respectively, with 13 bases between them. The sequenced part of the CDR3 DNA is TGTGCCAGCAGCGGGGGACCACCTTCCTACAATGAG. It translates to CASSGGPPSYNE. The full CDR3 reads CASSGGPPSYNEQFF.